What follows are 32 T cell receptor beta chains derived from one specimen sequenced in a study of Ad26.COV2.S vaccination and SARS-CoV-2 variants (dated by TCRdb to 2020 to 2022). To prepare the library, the immunoSEQ multiplex PCR assay was applied. This is the immuneACCESS table as TCRdb keeps it, with only in-frame sequences that have V and J called. A part of the clones is gone; compared with another copy, unresolved V genes explain less than half, and the rest is unexplained. This sample holds 450,000 to 550,000 clones; 80% to 90% were observed only once. The ten largest make up approximately 2.5% of the sample. In light of the paper, this sample's treatment or condition label describes: 15 to 20 received Ad26.COV2.S at low or high dose, single or two shots; five or six received placebo; per-sample allocation not given. For vaccine and placebo recipients, the sequenced repertoires came from samples collected on day 63 after the first injection.

This specimen consisted of peripheral blood, obtained in a trial of Ad26.COV2.S vaccine versus placebo. These receptors all stem from a person aged 18-65 years who received the Ad26.COV2.S COVID-19 vaccine or a placebo.

The chain couples TRBV27 to TRBJ2-2; D remains unclear. V lost 6 bases and J 6 bases, leaving 11 bases between the germline ends. Germline CDR1 and CDR2: MNHEY and SMNVEV (reference sequence). The CDR3 runs 13 residues. CDR3 bases: TGTGCCAGCAGCCGCAAGCTTCCCGGGGAGCTGTTTTTT. It codes for CASSRKLPGELFF.

This clone was counted once. The genes are TRBV4-1 and TRBJ2-1; 9 nucleotides align to TRBD2. Germline lookup yields CDR1 MGHRA and CDR2 YSYEKL. The V and J ends lost 1 base and 8 bases, in that order; junction bases with no gene match: 9. The CDR3 consists of 16 residues. CDR3 DNA sequence: TGCGCCAGCAGCCAAGTTAATAGCGGGAGTTTTTATGAGCAGTTCTTC. As protein: CASSQVNSGSFYEQFF.

V gene TRBV11-3 combines with J gene TRBJ2-1; no firm D call. Trimming shortened V by 1 base and J by 5 bases, and 12 bases separated the two germline ends. This CDR3 has 15 amino acids. Germline loops: CDR1 SGHNT, CDR2 YENEEA. This chain's CDR3 is CASSLGATPDNEQFF. CDR3 DNA sequence: TGTGCCAGCAGCTTAGGTGCAACACCTGACAATGAGCAGTTCTTC. The variable domain in full, with the rest retrieved from reference TRBV11-3 and TRBJ2-1, is EAGVVQSPRYKIIEKKQPVAFWCNPISGHNTLYWYLQNLGQGPELLIRYENEEAVDDSQLPKDRFSAERLKGVDSTLKIQPAELGDSAVYLCASSLGATPDNEQFFGPGTRLTVL.

The chain employs TRBV6-5 and TRBJ1-5; D is undetermined. Trimming stripped 4 bases from V and 6 bases from J, with 10 bases between. CDR3 length equals 13 residues. Per the germline V gene, CDR1 is MNHEY and CDR2 is SVGAGI. For the CDR3, the DNA is TGTGCCAGCAGTTTCCGACGGGGTCAGCCCCAGCATTTT. It is translated as CASSFRRGQPQHF.

This chain joins TRBV30 and TRBJ1-1; perhaps TRBD1 as D (5 bases). The CDR3 totals 17 residues. Per germline, CDR1 GTSNPN and CDR2 SVGIG (reference sequence). Trimming left V 0 bases short and J 0 bases short, with 17 bases between. The DNA of the CDR3 is TGTGCCTGGAGTGTACGTTTCCTTGGGACGCTGAACACTGAAGCTTTCTTT. As protein: CAWSVRFLGTLNTEAFF. Together with reference TRBV30 and TRBJ1-1, the CDR3 gives the full variable domain: SQTIHQWPATLVQPVGSPLSLECTVEGTSNPNLYWYRQAAGRGLQLLFYSVGIGQISSEVPQNLSASRPQDRQFILSSKKLLLSDSGFYLCAWSVRFLGTLNTEAFFGQGTRLTVV.

The chain uses TRBV5-6 and TRBJ1-6; D gene uncertain. The CDR3 totals 15 residues. V shed 2 bases and J shed 7 bases, with 13 bases lying between them. The V gene's germline CDR1 is SGHDT and CDR2 YYEEEE. CDR3 coding DNA: TGTGCCAGCAGCTTTGGGAGCCCGGGGAATTCACCCCTCCACTTT. Protein: CASSFGSPGNSPLHF.

The J gene is TRBJ2-7, the V gene TRBV18, with 9 bases fitting TRBD2. From germline, CDR1 is KGHSH and CDR2 LQKENI. After removal of 6 bases from V and 4 bases from J, the junction contained 7 bases not matched to a gene. This CDR3 region has 14 residues. CDR3 DNA: TGTGCCAGCTCGGCTAGCGGGATTTATTACGAGCAGTACGTC. It codes for CASSASGIYYEQYV.

The V call is TRBV2, the J call TRBJ2-3; D remains ambiguous. The germline V and J ends were trimmed by 3 bases and 4 bases, with 5 bases remaining between them. The length of the CDR3 is 12 residues. Germline V gene lookup returns CDR1 SNHLY and CDR2 FYNNEI. The CDR3 DNA follows: TGTGCCAGCAGTGACAGGCCAGATACGCAGTATTTT. Translation gives CASSDRPDTQYF. The complete variable domain, with remaining parts taken from reference TRBV2 and TRBJ2-3, reads EPEVTQTPSHQVTQMGQEVILRCVPISNHLYFYWYRQILGQKVEFLVSFYNNEISEKSEIFDDQFSVERPDGSNFTLKIRSTKLEDSAMYFCASSDRPDTQYFGPGTRLTVL.

The chain joins TRBV6-2 or TRBV6-3 to TRBJ1-2; 7 positions agree with TRBD1. V shed 6 bases and J 2 bases; nucleotides not matched to a gene: 6. Germline V gives CDR1 MNHEY, CDR2 SVGEGT. CDR3 length equals 14 residues. The CDR3 nucleotides read TGTGCCAGCAGCCTTGGGGGACAGAACTATGGCTACACCTTC. As protein: CASSLGGQNYGYTF.

V is TRBV6-2 or TRBV6-3 and J is TRBJ2-3; D is unclear. CDR3 length equals 14 residues. Trimming shortened V by 6 bases and J by 2 bases, and 12 bases separated the two germline ends. Germline values: CDR1 MNHEY, CDR2 SVGEGT. This CDR3 reads CASSSRGFTDTQYF. Here the CDR3 DNA reads TGTGCCAGCAGCTCTCGAGGCTTCACAGATACGCAGTATTTT.

The chain carries TRBV7-2 and TRBJ2-7; D possibly corresponds to TRBD1 (6 bases). CDR3 length: 14 residues. Germline V gene sequence: CDR1 SGHTA, CDR2 FQGNSA. The V end lost 4 bases, the J end lost 4 bases, and 14 bases lay between the germline ends. CDR3 residues: CASSWGQGEYEQYF. The CDR3, as DNA: TGTGCCAGCAGCTGGGGGCAGGGCGAATACGAGCAGTACTTC.

The chain joins TRBV3-1 (or the pseudogene TRBV3-2) to TRBJ2-1, with 9 nucleotides matching TRBD2. The CDR3 has 16 amino acids. The trim removed 5 bases at V and 5 bases at J, leaving 10 bases unmatched. The V gene's germline CDR1 is LGHDT and CDR2 YNNKEL (reference sequence). CDR3 region: CASSTQAGGIDNEQFF. In nucleotides, the CDR3 is TGTGCCAGCAGCACTCAAGCGGGGGGAATCGACAATGAGCAGTTCTTC.

The rearrangement joins TRBV11-1 to TRBJ2-1; no reliable D call. The length of the CDR3 is 13 residues. Germline V CDR1 and CDR2: SGHAT, FQDESV (reference sequence). Trimming stripped 1 base from V and 8 bases from J, with 9 bases between. CDR3 protein: CASSLGTGHEQFF. The CDR3, as DNA: TGTGCCAGCAGCTTAGGTACGGGTCATGAGCAGTTCTTC.

The chain combines TRBV20-1 with TRBJ1-2; D is perhaps TRBD1 (5 bases). The germline gives CDR1 DFQATT, CDR2 SNEGSKA (reference sequence). V lost 5 bases and J 8 bases, leaving 12 bases between the germline ends. This CDR3 has 11 amino acids. CDR3 in DNA: TGCAGTGCTTCCAGGGTTTACGGCTACACCTTC. Translating gives CSASRVYGYTF.

This chain links TRBV5-4 with TRBJ1-3; TRBD1 aligns across 7 bases. The CDR3 contains 14 residues. Germline V CDR1 and CDR2: SGHNT, YYREEE (reference sequence). V was clipped by 5 bases and J by 6 bases; unmatched bases: 8. The CDR3 sequence: CASSNRQGANTIYF. In DNA form, the CDR3 reads TGTGCCAGCAGTAATCGACAGGGCGCAAACACCATATATTTT. The full variable domain, completed using reference TRBV5-4 and TRBJ1-3, is ETGVTQSPTHLIKTRGQQVTLRCSSQSGHNTVSWYQQALGQGPQFIFQYYREEENGRGNFPPRFSGLQFPNYSSELNVNALELDDSALYLCASSNRQGANTIYFGEGSWLTVV.

The chain joins TRBV5-1 to TRBJ1-1; D gene uncertain. The length of the CDR3 is 14 residues. The germline V and J ends were trimmed by 5 bases and 4 bases, with 15 bases remaining between them. Per germline, CDR1 SGHRS and CDR2 YFSETQ. In nucleotides, the CDR3 is TGCGCCAGCAGTTCCCCAGGAGGGCGCACTGAAGCTTTCTTT. It codes for CASSSPGGRTEAFF.

The J gene is TRBJ1-6, the V gene TRBV5-4; D remains unclear. Trimming shortened V by 2 bases and J by 7 bases, and 16 bases separated the two germline ends. In germline, CDR1 is SGHNT, CDR2 YYREEE (reference sequence). The CDR3 sequence is 16 residues long. The CDR3 bases are TGTGCCAGCAGCTTCGGGCTTAGAAGGGAGAATTCACCCCTCCACTTT. This encodes CASSFGLRRENSPLHF.

The chain employs TRBV15 and TRBJ1-5; D is perhaps TRBD1 (5 bases). The germline V gene encodes CDR1 LNHNV and CDR2 YYDKDF (reference sequence). This CDR3 region has 14 residues. The germline V and J ends were trimmed by 1 base and 6 bases, with 10 bases remaining between them. CDR3 loop: CATSRGRESQPQHF. The DNA of the CDR3 is TGTGCCACCAGCAGAGGCAGGGAAAGTCAGCCCCAGCATTTT.

The chain carries TRBV4-2 and TRBJ1-2; D remains ambiguous. There are 14 residues in the CDR3. The germline CDR1 and CDR2 sequences are LGHNA and YNFKEQ. Trimming stripped 0 bases from V and 3 bases from J, with 8 bases between. The CDR3 DNA sequence: TGTGCCAGCAGCCAAGAATTAAGGGACTATGGCTACACCTTC. Protein product: CASSQELRDYGYTF.

This chain connects TRBV18 to TRBJ2-3; 9 nucleotides agree with TRBD2. Germline CDR1 is KGHSH and CDR2 is LQKENI. CDR3 length equals 15 residues. The V segment lost 5 bases and the J segment 2 bases; nucleotides outside the gene matches: 5. Written as DNA, the CDR3 is TGTGCCAGCTCAGCCGGGACTAGCTTCACAGATACGCAGTATTTT. Translation: CASSAGTSFTDTQYF. The full variable domain, its missing parts supplied by reference TRBV18 and TRBJ2-3, is NAGVMQNPRHLVRRRGQEARLRCSPMKGHSHVYWYRQLPEEGLKFMVYLQKENIIDESGMPKERFSAEFPKEGPSILRIQQVVRGDSAAYFCASSAGTSFTDTQYFGPGTRLTVL.

There are a few counts of this clone. The rearrangement uses TRBV7-9 and TRBJ1-2; D is uncertain. The CDR3 sequence is 14 residues long. Trimming stripped 3 bases from V and 3 bases from J, with 11 bases between. The V gene's germline CDR1 is SEHNR and CDR2 FQNEAQ (reference sequence). The CDR3, as DNA: TGTGCCAGCAGCTTTTGGCAGGAGCACTATGGCTACACCTTC. Translated: CASSFWQEHYGYTF.

The chain carries TRBV10-3 and TRBJ1-2, with 11 positions matching TRBD1. With 4 bases clipped from V and 8 bases from J, the junction kept 9 bases outside the gene matches. Germline V gene lookup returns CDR1 ENHRY and CDR2 SYGVKD. The CDR3 covers 15 residues. The CDR3 protein is CAISGATGTGGGYTF. DNA for the CDR3: TGTGCCATCAGTGGGGCCACCGGGACAGGGGGAGGCTACACCTTC.

The chain employs TRBV15 and TRBJ2-2; possible D gene TRBD1, 6 bases. The CDR3 has 16 amino acids. Germline CDR1 and CDR2: LNHNV and YYDKDF (reference sequence). V was shortened by 1 base and J by 4 bases, with 13 bases between the two germline ends. Written as DNA, the CDR3 is TGTGCCACCAGCAGAGTAAGGACAGTGAGCACCGGGGAGCTGTTTTTT. This codes for CATSRVRTVSTGELFF.

This clone came up a few times. The chain is built from TRBV18 and TRBJ2-5; D is unresolved. CDR3 length: 13 residues. The germline V and J ends were trimmed by 6 bases and 5 bases, with 13 bases remaining between them. CDR1 is KGHSH and CDR2 is LQKENI in the germline V gene. DNA for the CDR3: TGTGCCAGCTCCACGACGGGCCGGGAGACCCAGTACTTC. Encoded protein: CASSTTGRETQYF.

This sequence joins TRBV2 and TRBJ2-1; the match to TRBD2 covers 8 bases. After removal of 6 bases from V and 6 bases from J, the junction contained 7 bases not matched to a gene. From germline, CDR1 is SNHLY and CDR2 FYNNEI. This CDR3 region has 14 residues. The CDR3 DNA reads as TGTGCCAGCAGGGTCGAACTAGCGGCCAATGAGCAGTTCTTC. As protein: CASRVELAANEQFF.

The chain links TRBV6-2 or TRBV6-3 to TRBJ2-7, with a tentative D call TRBD1 (5 bases). Germline CDR1 is MNHEY and CDR2 is SVGEGT. V lost 4 bases and J 1 base, leaving 11 bases between the germline ends. The length of the CDR3 is 14 residues. The CDR3 region is CASSSRTSSYEQYV. The CDR3 DNA is TGTGCCAGCAGTTCCCGGACATCTTCCTACGAGCAGTACGTC.

Only one count was recorded for this clone. The chain couples TRBV6-2 or TRBV6-3 to TRBJ2-7, with D tentatively TRBD2 (6 bases). Germline values: CDR1 MNHEY, CDR2 SVGEGT. V lost 5 bases and J lost 9, with 17 bases in between. CDR3 size: 13 residues. The CDR3 nucleotides are TGTGCCAGCAGTCTTGCCGGGACTCTGAGGCAGTACGTC. Translated: CASSLAGTLRQYV.

The CDR3 bases are TGTGCCAGTAGTATAGGTCCTCAGACAGACAATCAGCCCCAGCATTTT. It codes for CASSIGPQTDNQPQHF. The J gene is TRBJ1-5, the V gene TRBV19, with D possibly matching TRBD1 (5 bases). CDR3 length: 16 residues. V lost 1 base and J 3 bases, leaving 13 bases between the germline ends. Germline V gene lookup returns CDR1 LNHDA and CDR2 SQIVND (reference sequence). Based on the CDR3 plus reference TRBV19 and TRBJ1-5, the full variable domain is DGGITQSPKYLFRKEGQNVTLSCEQNLNHDAMYWYRQDPGQGLRLIYYSQIVNDFQKGDIAEGYSVSREKKESFPLTVTSAQKNPTAFYLCASSIGPQTDNQPQHFGDGTRLSIL.

This chain joins TRBV30 and TRBJ1-5, with TRBD1 matching over 11 bases. CDR3 size: 18 residues. Unmatched junction bases numbered 14, after V lost 2 bases and J lost 5 bases. CDR1 is GTSNPN, CDR2 SVGIG, per germline (reference sequence). The CDR3 loop reads CAWSTDQSGTGGYQPQHF. The CDR3 DNA reads as TGTGCCTGGAGTACGGATCAGTCCGGGACAGGGGGATATCAGCCCCAGCATTTT.

The V gene is TRBV6-5, the J gene TRBJ2-1; D might be TRBD2 (6 bases). The CDR3 is 12 amino acids. V shed 7 bases and J shed 8 bases, with 12 bases lying between them. The V gene's germline CDR1 is MNHEY and CDR2 SVGAGI. CDR3 in DNA: TGTGCCAGCAAACAATGGGAGGATGAGCAGTTCTTC. Translating gives CASKQWEDEQFF.

The chain employs TRBV7-8 and TRBJ1-2; D unclear. Trimming cost V 5 bases and J 3 bases, with 7 bases left between them. The CDR3 is 12 amino acids. Germline CDR1 is SGHVS and CDR2 is FQNEAQ. The CDR3 protein is CASSPSHYGYTF. The CDR3 DNA sequence: TGTGCCAGCAGCCCCTCCCACTATGGCTACACCTTC.

The chain recombines TRBV28 with TRBJ1-4, with 7 bases matching TRBD1. The CDR3 consists of 14 residues. Germline values: CDR1 MDHEN, CDR2 SYDVKM. V was pared by 5 bases and J by 6 bases, with 6 bases of the junction left unmatched. The CDR3 loop is CASSIRTGDEKLFF. The CDR3 nucleotides are TGTGCCAGCAGTATCCGGACAGGCGATGAAAAACTGTTTTTT. Supplemented by reference TRBV28 and TRBJ1-4, the full variable domain reads DVKVTQSSRYLVKRTGEKVFLECVQDMDHENMFWYRQDPGLGLRLIYFSYDVKMKEKGDIPEGYSVSREKKERFSLILESASTNQTSMYLCASSIRTGDEKLFFGSGTQLSVL.